These T cell receptor beta chains were read from a single sample in a study of blood T cells in healthy people across ages. MiXCR, run by TCRdb on the 5' RACE reads, gives a single entry per CDR3 protein. The sample has about 680,000 distinct CDR3 sequences, 45% to 50% seen once. The sequencing input was blood. The receptor set was obtained from a woman aged 55-70 years in good health. The CDR3 runs from the conserved cysteine through the conserved F or W. A D gene is named only where the DNA matches it firmly. Some rows have no size entry. The others give once, few or many, or a class for an expanded clone.

- 13 TRBJ2-1 TRBV29-1 - TGCAGCGTTAGGACGGACTTCCGAAATGAGCAGTTCTTC CSVRTDFRNEQFF
- 15 TRBJ2-5 TRBV20-1 TRBD1 TGCAGTGCTAGAGATGAGGGCAGGGGGTTGGAGACCCAGTACTTC CSARDEGRGLETQYF
once 14 TRBJ2-4 TRBV20-1 - TGCAGTGCTAGCAGTCCGACAGGAGATTCGCGGCAGTACTTC CSASSPTGDSRQYF
- 14 TRBJ2-1 TRBV20-1 - TGCAGTGCTACCATTTTAGGGTCCTACAATGAGCAGTTCTTC CSATILGSYNEQFF
- 15 TRBJ2-5 TRBV9 TRBD2 TGTGCCAGCAGTCCCGGGACTACGTACCAAGAGACCCAGTACTTC CASSPGTTYQETQYF
many 13 TRBJ2-3 TRBV6-5 - TGTGCCAGCAGCCCCCCCGGGACAGATACGCAGTATTTT CASSPPGTDTQYF
- 14 TRBJ1-1 TRBV20-1 - TGCAGTGCCGCGGGAGGATTTAGGGGGACGGCGGCTTTCTTT CSAAGGFRGTAAFF
few 11 TRBJ1-2 TRBV6-6 - TGTGCCAGCAAAGATCTCTATGGCTACACCTTC CASKDLYGYTF
- 14 TRBJ2-5 TRBV5-1 - TGCGCCAGCAGCCGTAGCGGAGGCGAGTATGAGCAGTACTTC CASSRSGGEYEQYF
few 15 TRBJ2-7 TRBV20-1 TRBD1 TGCAGTGCCGAAAACCTGGACAGGAGAACCTACGAGCAGTACTTC CSAENLDRRTYEQYF
- 13 TRBJ1-2 TRBV9 - TGTGCCAGCAGCGTAGGTCCGGTTGAAGGCTACACCTTC CASSVGPVEGYTF
few 13 TRBJ1-2 TRBV2 - TGTGCCAGCAGTGAAACCGCCCCGAATGGCTACACCTTC CASSETAPNGYTF
- 15 TRBJ2-7 TRBV6-2/TRBV6-3 TRBD2 TGTGCCAGCAGTTTGTCCGCAGCGGGATCATACGAGCAGTACTTC CASSLSAAGSYEQYF
- 15 TRBJ1-4 TRBV27 TRBD1 TGTGCCAGCAGAGCACAGGGGGCTGTTAATGAAAAACTGTTTTTT CASRAQGAVNEKLFF
- 15 TRBJ1-5 TRBV7-9 TRBD1 TGTGCCAGCAGCCCGACAGGGACGGGGAATCAGCCCCAGCATTTT CASSPTGTGNQPQHF
few 16 TRBJ2-1 TRBV3-1 - TGTGCCAGCAGCCTCGACGGGGCAGGGACCTACAATGAGCAGTTCTTC CASSLDGAGTYNEQFF
few 13 TRBJ2-5 TRBV18 - TGTGCCAGCTCACCGAGGAGGGAAGAGACCCAGTACTTC CASSPRREETQYF
- 14 TRBJ1-5 TRBV7-2 TRBD1 TGTGCCAGCAGCTCCGGACAGGTGGGTCAGCCCCAGCATTTT CASSSGQVGQPQHF
few 14 TRBJ2-5 TRBV30 - TGTGCCTGGAGTGTCTCCGACTTGACTAAGACCCAGTACTTC CAWSVSDLTKTQYF
many 15 TRBJ1-2 TRBV28 - TGTGCCAGCAGTACGGGACAACTAGCTAACTATGGCTACACCTTC CASSTGQLANYGYTF
- 14 TRBJ1-1 TRBV5-1 TRBD1 TGCGCCAGCAGCCTGGGGGACAGAACCACTGAAGCTTTCTTT CASSLGDRTTEAFF
- 18 TRBJ2-3 TRBV24-1 TRBD1 TGTGCCACCAGTGATTTGACGGACAGGGGGCGAGTTTTAGGTACGCAGTATTTT CATSDLTDRGRVLGTQYF
- 16 TRBJ2-4 TRBV5-1 TRBD2 TGCGCCAGCAGCTTGGATGCTCAGCGGGGAAAAAACATTCAGTACTTC CASSLDAQRGKNIQYF
many 13 TRBJ1-2 TRBV25-1 TRBD1 TGTGCCAGCAGTGTCCTGGACAGGAGGGGCTACACCTTC CASSVLDRRGYTF
once 14 TRBJ1-6 TRBV2 - TGTGCCAGCAGGGGGGGCAGGACTAATTCACCCCTCCACTTT CASRGGRTNSPLHF
few 14 TRBJ1-6 TRBV28 - TGTGCCAGCAGTCTCGGACCCACGGTAGCACCCCTCCACTTT CASSLGPTVAPLHF
- 17 TRBJ2-3 TRBV7-2 TRBD2 TGTGCCAGCAGCTTAGGGCTAGCGGGAGCGGGCATAGATACGCAGTATTTT CASSLGLAGAGIDTQYF
once 14 TRBJ2-3 TRBV20-1 TRBD1 TGCAGTGCTGACCGGGACAGGGGGTATGATACGCAGTATTTT CSADRDRGYDTQYF
- 15 TRBJ2-3 TRBV7-9 - TGTGCCAGCAGCTTTCTGGGTTACTCCACAGATACGCAGTATTTT CASSFLGYSTDTQYF
- 15 TRBJ2-6 TRBV6-2/TRBV6-3 TRBD2 TGTGCCAGCCTCATCGGGGGGGCTGGGGCCAACGTCCTGACTTTC CASLIGGAGANVLTF
few 14 TRBJ2-1 TRBV6-5 - TGTGCCAGCAGTTACAGCCCACGATTCAATGAGCAGTTCTTC CASSYSPRFNEQFF
few 13 TRBJ1-2 TRBV20-1 TRBD1 TGCAGTGCTTTGGAACAGGGACAGGTTGGCTACACCTTC CSALEQGQVGYTF
- 14 TRBJ2-2 TRBV20-1 - TGCAGTGCCCCACCGGGACAGAACACCGGGGAGCTGTTTTTT CSAPPGQNTGELFF
- 14 TRBJ2-5 TRBV7-2 - TGTGCCAGCAACTTCCGAACTAGCCCCAATGAGCAGTACTTC CASNFRTSPNEQYF
once 15 TRBJ1-1 TRBV20-1 - TGCAGTGCTAGAGACGGGGGCAGGTTGAACACTGAAGCTTTCTTT CSARDGGRLNTEAFF
- 13 TRBJ1-6 TRBV20-1 TRBD1 TGCAGTGCTAGCCCAGGGGGGGGCTCACCCCTCCACTTT CSASPGGGSPLHF
few 17 TRBJ2-3 TRBV28 - TGTGCCAGCAGTTTATTTCAGGGACTTACTACCGCAGATACGCAGTATTTT CASSLFQGLTTADTQYF
- 16 TRBJ2-1 TRBV20-1 TRBD2 TGCAGTGCTAGTCGTAGGTATGGCCTAGCGGGAAATGAGCAGTTCTTC CSASRRYGLAGNEQFF
- 14 TRBJ2-7 TRBV7-2 TRBD1 TGTGCCAGCAGCTTCCGGGACAGGGCGTGCGAGCAGTACTTC CASSFRDRACEQYF
- 12 TRBJ1-1 TRBV6-2/TRBV6-3 - TGTGCCAGCAGGGGTAGCCCGCTTGAAGCTTTCTTT CASRGSPLEAFF
- 14 TRBJ2-7 TRBV20-1 TRBD2 TGCAGTACTAGAGAACCAGCGGGGTCAAAGGAGCAGTACTTC CSTREPAGSKEQYF
- 16 TRBJ2-2 TRBV4-3 TRBD1 TGCGCCAGCAGCCCCCGACAGGGTTTAGGCACCGGGGAGCTGTTTTTT CASSPRQGLGTGELFF
few 16 TRBJ2-3 TRBV27 - TGTGCCAGCAGTTTAATGGGGTTGTCGGTCACAGATACGCAGTATTTT CASSLMGLSVTDTQYF
- 12 TRBJ1-2 TRBV29-1 - TGCAGCGCTAAGGACAGAGCCTATGGCTACACCTTC CSAKDRAYGYTF
- 15 TRBJ1-4 TRBV28 - TGTGCCAGCAGCCTAATGGGGGCAACTAATGAAAAACTGTTTTTT CASSLMGATNEKLFF
once 15 TRBJ2-5 TRBV7-2 TRBD1 TGTGCCAGCAGCCCCCAGACCGGGACAGGGGAGACCCAGTACTTC CASSPQTGTGETQYF
- 15 TRBJ1-2 TRBV6-5 - TGTGCCAGCAGCCGCACTGCGGGGGACACCTATGGCTACACCTTC CASSRTAGDTYGYTF
- 14 TRBJ2-7 TRBV7-6 - TGTGCCAGCAGCTTAGGACAGACCTACAATGAGCAGTACTTC CASSLGQTYNEQYF
many 12 TRBJ2-1 TRBV7-9 - TGTGCCAGCGGAGGGGATTACAATGAGCAGTTCTTC CASGGDYNEQFF
once 14 TRBJ2-1 TRBV7-2 - TGTGCCAGCAGCTTACAGGGACCGACGAATGAGCAGTTCTTC CASSLQGPTNEQFF
few 18 TRBJ2-5 TRBV20-1 - TGCAGTGCTACCCCCGGACAGGGCCTTAAAGCGGGAAGAGAGACCCAGTACTTC CSATPGQGLKAGRETQYF
- 15 TRBJ2-3 TRBV20-1 TRBD1 TGCAGTGCTATGGGGGCACAGGGGGTCCCAGATACGCAGTATTTT CSAMGAQGVPDTQYF
many 12 TRBJ2-1 TRBV29-1 - TGCAGCTTAGCAAGCGGGCGCAATGAGCAGTTCTTC CSLASGRNEQFF
few 13 TRBJ1-1 TRBV29-1 - TGCAGCGTTGAAGACCTAACTCACACTGAAGCTTTCTTT CSVEDLTHTEAFF
many 13 TRBJ2-5 TRBV7-6 - TGTGCCAGCAGCGTACGGAGGGGTGAGACCCAGTACTTC CASSVRRGETQYF
- 14 TRBJ1-5 TRBV29-1 - TGCAGCGTTGAAGAGGGCAGCCAGGGGCAGCCCCAGCATTTT CSVEEGSQGQPQHF
- 14 TRBJ2-1 TRBV29-1 - TGCAGCGTTGTGGGGTGGTCCTCCTACAATGAGCAGTTCTTC CSVVGWSSYNEQFF